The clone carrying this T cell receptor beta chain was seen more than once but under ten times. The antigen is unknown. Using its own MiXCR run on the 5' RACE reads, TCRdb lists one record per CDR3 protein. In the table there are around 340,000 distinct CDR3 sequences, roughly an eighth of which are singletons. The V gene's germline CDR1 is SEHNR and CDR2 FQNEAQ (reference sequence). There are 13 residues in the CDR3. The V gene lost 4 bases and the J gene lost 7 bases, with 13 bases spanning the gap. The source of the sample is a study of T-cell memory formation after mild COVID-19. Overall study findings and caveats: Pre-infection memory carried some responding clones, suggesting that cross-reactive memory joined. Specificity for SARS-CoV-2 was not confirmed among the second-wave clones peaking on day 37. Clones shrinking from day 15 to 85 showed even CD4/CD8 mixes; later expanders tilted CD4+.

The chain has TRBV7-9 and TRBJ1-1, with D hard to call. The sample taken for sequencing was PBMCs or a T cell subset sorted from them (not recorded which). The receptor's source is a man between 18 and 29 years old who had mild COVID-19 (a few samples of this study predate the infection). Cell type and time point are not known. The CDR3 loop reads CASSSGGNLEAFF. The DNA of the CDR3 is TGTGCCAGCAGCTCCGGAGGGAATCTTGAAGCTTTCTTT.